The following is a T cell receptor (beta chain) sequence with its context. Its antigen is unknown. This may come from a read error, since a much larger clone is one base off. The CDR3 carries no conserved terminal phenylalanine or tryptophan, so it likely arises from a read error. RNA transcripts were the template for amplifying TCR beta CDR3 regions. TCR CDR3 regions were first amplified by RT-PCR with HTBI primers. TCRdb called the multiplex PCR reads again in MiXCR, with one record for every CDR3 protein. This table has fewer than 350,000 distinct CDR3 sequences, around a sixth appearing once. The data originate from a study of T cells in Graves' hyperthyroidism and ophthalmopathy. Study at large: At initial diagnosis, before any treatment had begun, peripheral blood was obtained. Study outcomes and limitations: Blood also carried most thyroid clonotypes expanded above 0.001.

The CDR3 is 14 amino acids. Trimming took 0 bases from V and 7 from J, leaving 10 bases between them. Germline V CDR1 and CDR2: MGHRA, YSYEKL. The sequenced sample consisted of blood. The J gene is TRBJ1-5, the V gene TRBV4-1; D remains unclear. The TCR originated in a woman in her forties with Graves' ophthalmopathy. CDR3 DNA sequence: TGCGCCAGCAGCCAAGAGGAAGGGATGCAGCCCCAGCATCTT. It encodes CASSQEEGMQPQHL.